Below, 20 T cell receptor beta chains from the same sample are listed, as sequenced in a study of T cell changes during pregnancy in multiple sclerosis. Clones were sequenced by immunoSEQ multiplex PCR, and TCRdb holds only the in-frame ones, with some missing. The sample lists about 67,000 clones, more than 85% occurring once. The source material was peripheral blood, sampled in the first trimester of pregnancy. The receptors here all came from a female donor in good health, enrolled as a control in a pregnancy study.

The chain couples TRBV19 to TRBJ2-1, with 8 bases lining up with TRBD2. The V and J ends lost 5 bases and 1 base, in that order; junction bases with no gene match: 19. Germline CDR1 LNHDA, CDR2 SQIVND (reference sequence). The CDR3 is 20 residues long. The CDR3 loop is CASSSPVGREGRRSYNEQFF. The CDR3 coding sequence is TGTGCCAGTAGTTCCCCCGTTGGACGGGAGGGCCGAAGGTCCTACAATGAGCAGTTCTTC.

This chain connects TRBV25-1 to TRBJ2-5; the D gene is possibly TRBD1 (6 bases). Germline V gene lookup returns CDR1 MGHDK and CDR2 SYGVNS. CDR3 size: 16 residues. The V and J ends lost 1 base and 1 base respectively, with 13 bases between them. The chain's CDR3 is CASSEWRTVFQETQYF. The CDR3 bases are TGTGCCAGCAGTGAATGGCGGACAGTTTTCCAAGAGACCCAGTACTTC.

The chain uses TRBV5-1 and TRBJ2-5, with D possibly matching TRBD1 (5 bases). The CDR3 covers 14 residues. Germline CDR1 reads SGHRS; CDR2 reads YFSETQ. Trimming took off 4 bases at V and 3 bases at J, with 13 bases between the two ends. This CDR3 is CASSQGQLKETQYF. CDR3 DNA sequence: TGCGCCAGCAGCCAGGGCCAACTTAAAGAGACCCAGTACTTC.

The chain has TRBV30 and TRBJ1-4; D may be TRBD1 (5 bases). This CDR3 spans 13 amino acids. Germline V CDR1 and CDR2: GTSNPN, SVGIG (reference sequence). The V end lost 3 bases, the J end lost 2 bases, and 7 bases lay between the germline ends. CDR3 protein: CAWRGGTNEKLFF. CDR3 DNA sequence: TGTGCCTGGAGGGGGGGGACTAATGAAAAACTGTTTTTT.

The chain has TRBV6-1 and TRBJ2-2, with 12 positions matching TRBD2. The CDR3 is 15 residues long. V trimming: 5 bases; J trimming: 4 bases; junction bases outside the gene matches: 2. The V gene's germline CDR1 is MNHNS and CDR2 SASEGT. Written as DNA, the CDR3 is TGTGCCAGCAGTCTAGCGGGAGGGTCCACCGGGGAGCTGTTTTTT. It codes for CASSLAGGSTGELFF.

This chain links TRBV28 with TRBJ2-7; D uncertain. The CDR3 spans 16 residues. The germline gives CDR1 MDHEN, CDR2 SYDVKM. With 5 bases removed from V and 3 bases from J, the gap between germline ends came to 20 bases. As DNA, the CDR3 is TGTGCCAGCAGTCTAACGGGTCCGCAACGCCTCTACGAGCAGTACTTC. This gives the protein CASSLTGPQRLYEQYF.

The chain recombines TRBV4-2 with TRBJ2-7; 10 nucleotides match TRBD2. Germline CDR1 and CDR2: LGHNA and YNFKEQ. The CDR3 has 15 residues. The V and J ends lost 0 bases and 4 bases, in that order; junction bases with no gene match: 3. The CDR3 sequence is CASSQESSGSYEQYF. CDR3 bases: TGTGCCAGCAGCCAAGAGTCTAGCGGGAGTTACGAGCAGTACTTC.

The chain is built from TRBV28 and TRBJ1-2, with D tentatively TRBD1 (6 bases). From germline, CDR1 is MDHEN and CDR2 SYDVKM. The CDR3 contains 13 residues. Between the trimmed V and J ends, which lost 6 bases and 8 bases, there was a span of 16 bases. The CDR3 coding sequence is TGTGCCAGCAGACTTCCCACAGGGTTAGGCTACACCTTC. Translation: CASRLPTGLGYTF.

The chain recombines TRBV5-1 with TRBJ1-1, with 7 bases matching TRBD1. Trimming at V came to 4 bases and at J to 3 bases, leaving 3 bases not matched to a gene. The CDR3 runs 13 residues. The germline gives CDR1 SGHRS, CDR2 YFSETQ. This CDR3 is CASSHGTDTEAFF. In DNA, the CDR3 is TGCGCCAGCAGCCACGGGACAGACACTGAAGCTTTCTTT.

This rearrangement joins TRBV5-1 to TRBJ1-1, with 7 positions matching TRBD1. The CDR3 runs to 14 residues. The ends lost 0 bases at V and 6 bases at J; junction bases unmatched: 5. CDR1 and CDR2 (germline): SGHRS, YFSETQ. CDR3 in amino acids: CASSLGQGTSEAFF. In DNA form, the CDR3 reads TGCGCCAGCAGCTTGGGACAGGGAACGTCTGAAGCTTTCTTT.

CDR3 protein: CASSTPVSYGEYEQYF. The CDR3 DNA reads as TGTGCCAGCAGTACCCCGGTCTCCTATGGGGAGTACGAGCAGTACTTC. The genes are TRBV28 and TRBJ2-7; possibly TRBD2 for D (5 bases). The CDR3 loop spans 16 amino acids. In germline, CDR1 is MDHEN, CDR2 SYDVKM. V was trimmed by 5 bases and J by 4 bases, leaving 21 bases between them.

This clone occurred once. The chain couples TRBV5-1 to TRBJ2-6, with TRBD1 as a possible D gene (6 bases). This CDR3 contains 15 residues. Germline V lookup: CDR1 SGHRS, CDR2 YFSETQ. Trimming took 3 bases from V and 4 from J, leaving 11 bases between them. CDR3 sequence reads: CASSSRDTGANVLTF. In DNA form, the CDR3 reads TGCGCCAGCAGCTCCCGGGACACCGGGGCCAACGTCCTGACTTTC.

The CDR3 DNA reads as TGCGCCAGCAGTCCGGGACTAGCGGGAGGAAAAAGCACAGATACGCAGTATTTT. It translates to CASSPGLAGGKSTDTQYF. The chain employs TRBV4-1 and TRBJ2-3; TRBD2 matches 15 bases. This CDR3 region has 18 residues. Per germline, CDR1 MGHRA and CDR2 YSYEKL. With V trimmed by 6 bases and J by 0 bases, 7 bases remained unmatched.

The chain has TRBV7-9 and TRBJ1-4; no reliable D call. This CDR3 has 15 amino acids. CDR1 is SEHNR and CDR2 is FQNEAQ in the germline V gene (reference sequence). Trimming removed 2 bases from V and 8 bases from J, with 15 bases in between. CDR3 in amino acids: CASSLLGPTGEKLFF. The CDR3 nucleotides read TGTGCCAGCAGCTTATTAGGGCCGACGGGGGAAAAACTGTTTTTT. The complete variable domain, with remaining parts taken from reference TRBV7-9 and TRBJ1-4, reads DTGVSQNPRHKITKRGQNVTFRCDPISEHNRLYWYRQTLGQGPEFLTYFQNEAQLEKSRLLSDRFSAERPKGSFSTLEIQRTEQGDSAMYLCASSLLGPTGEKLFFGSGTQLSVL.

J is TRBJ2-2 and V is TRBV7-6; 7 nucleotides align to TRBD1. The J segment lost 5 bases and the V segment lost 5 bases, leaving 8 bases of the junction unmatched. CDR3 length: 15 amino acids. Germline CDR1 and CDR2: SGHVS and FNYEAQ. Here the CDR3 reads CASSPRQGKTGELFF. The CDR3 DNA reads TGTGCCAGCAGCCCCCGACAGGGAAAGACCGGGGAGCTGTTTTTT.

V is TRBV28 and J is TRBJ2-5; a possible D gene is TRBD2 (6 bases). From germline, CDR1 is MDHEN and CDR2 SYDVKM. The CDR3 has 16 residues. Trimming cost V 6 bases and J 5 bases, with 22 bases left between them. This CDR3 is CASSSRKWRGWETQYF. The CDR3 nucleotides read TGTGCCAGCAGCTCCCGTAAGTGGCGGGGTTGGGAGACCCAGTACTTC.

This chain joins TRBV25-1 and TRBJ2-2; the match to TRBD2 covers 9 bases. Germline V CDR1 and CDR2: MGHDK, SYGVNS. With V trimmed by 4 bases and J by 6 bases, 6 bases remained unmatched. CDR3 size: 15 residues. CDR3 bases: TGTGCCAGCAGTGTAGCGGGAGAAGGGGCCGGGGAGCTGTTTTTT. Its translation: CASSVAGEGAGELFF.

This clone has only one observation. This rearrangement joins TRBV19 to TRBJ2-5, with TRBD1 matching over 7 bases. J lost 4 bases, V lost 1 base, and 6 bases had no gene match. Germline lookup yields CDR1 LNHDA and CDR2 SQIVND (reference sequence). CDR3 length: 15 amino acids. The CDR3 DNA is TGTGCCAGTAGTATAGGACAGGGTTGGGGAGAGACCCAGTACTTC. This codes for CASSIGQGWGETQYF.

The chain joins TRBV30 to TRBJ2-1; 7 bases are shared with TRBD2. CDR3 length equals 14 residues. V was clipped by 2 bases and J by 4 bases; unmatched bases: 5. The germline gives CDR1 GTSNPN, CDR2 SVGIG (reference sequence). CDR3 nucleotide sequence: TGTGCCTGGAGTTCGAAGCGGGGATACAATGAGCAGTTCTTC. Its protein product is CAWSSKRGYNEQFF.

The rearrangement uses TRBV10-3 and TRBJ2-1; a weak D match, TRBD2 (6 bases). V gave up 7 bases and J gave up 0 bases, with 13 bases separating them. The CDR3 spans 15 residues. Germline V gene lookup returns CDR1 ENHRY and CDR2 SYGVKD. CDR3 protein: CAIKDGGSSYNEQFF. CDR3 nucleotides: TGTGCCATCAAGGACGGGGGATCCTCCTACAATGAGCAGTTCTTC.